The rows below give T cell receptor beta chains drawn from one sample of a study of cytomegalovirus exposure and HLA in healthy donors. Clones were read by immunoSEQ multiplex PCR, and TCRdb kept only the in-frame ones, dropping some. The sample lists nearly 100,000 clones, around 10% occurring once. Sequencing was performed on PBMCs. These receptor sequences come from a man aged 50-60 years in good health and CMV-seropositive. CDR3s include the opening cysteine and the closing phenylalanine or tryptophan. Each record gives: J gene, V gene, clone size, D gene, CDR3 protein, CDR3 DNA. The D gene is left open where the match is weak. Only some rows state a clone size, as once, few, many or a class for expanded clones.

TRBJ1-1 | TRBV28 | few | . | CASSSVTGMNTEAFF | TGTGCCAGCAGTTCCGTGACAGGTATGAACACTGAAGCTTTCTTT
TRBJ1-2 | TRBV29-1 | few | . | CSVPNIGGGYGYTF | TGCAGCGTTCCCAACATCGGCGGGGGCTATGGCTACACCTTC
TRBJ2-7 | TRBV29-1 | few | TRBD1 | CSVAATGKGTYEQYF | TGCAGCGTTGCTGCGACAGGGAAAGGAACCTACGAGCAGTACTTC
TRBJ1-2 | TRBV6-1 | few | . | CASSEIGQVDGYTF | TGTGCCAGCAGTGAGATTGGGCAGGTCGATGGCTACACCTTC
TRBJ1-5 | TRBV10-2 | few | . | CASSESGINQPQHF | TGCGCCAGCAGTGAATCAGGGATCAATCAGCCCCAGCATTTT
TRBJ2-3 | TRBV4-2 | few | TRBD2 | CASSQDWASGATDTQYF | TGTGCCAGCAGCCAAGATTGGGCTAGCGGGGCCACAGATACGCAGTATTTT
TRBJ2-7 | TRBV7-2 | few | . | CASSSQTLYEQYF | TGTGCCAGCAGCTCCCAGACACTCTACGAGCAGTACTTC
TRBJ1-2 | TRBV4-3 | few | . | CASSQDSVGAGYGYTF | TGCGCCAGCAGCCAAGATTCGGTAGGGGCTGGCTATGGCTACACCTTC
TRBJ1-4 | TRBV5-6 | . | TRBD1 | CASSLRTGRKVGEKLFF | TGTGCCAGCAGCTTGAGGACAGGGCGGAAAGTCGGAGAAAAACTGTTTTTT
TRBJ1-2 | TRBV25-1 | . | . | CASSEWAPSYGYTF | TGTGCCAGCAGTGAATGGGCCCCCTCCTATGGCTACACCTTC
TRBJ2-1 | TRBV10-3 | few | TRBD2 | CAISESMTSGENEQFF | TGTGCCATCAGTGAGTCGATGACTAGCGGGGAAAATGAGCAGTTCTTC
TRBJ1-2 | TRBV4-1 | few | . | CASSQLSGVGYTF | TGCGCCAGCAGCCAACTTTCAGGGGTCGGCTACACCTTC
TRBJ2-3 | TRBV5-1 | . | . | CASSDQGTDTQYF | TGCGCCAGCAGCGATCAGGGGACAGATACGCAGTATTTT
TRBJ2-7 | TRBV5-1 | few | TRBD2 | CASSLDPSGAYEQYF | TGCGCCAGCAGCTTGGATCCTAGCGGGGCCTACGAGCAGTACTTC
TRBJ2-3 | TRBV2 | few | . | CASTTFWRGTDTQYF | TGTGCCAGCACTACCTTTTGGAGGGGCACAGATACGCAGTATTTT
TRBJ2-7 | TRBV10-3 | few | TRBD2 | CAISERGGFSSYEQYF | TGTGCCATCAGTGAGCGGGGGGGATTTAGCTCCTACGAGCAGTACTTC
TRBJ2-5 | TRBV4-3 | few | TRBD2 | CASSQTSGRETQYF | TGCGCCAGCAGCCAAACTAGCGGGAGGGAGACCCAGTACTTC